The source of this T cell receptor (beta chain) is a study of identical twins listed by TCRdb under 2016. The study in broad terms: To test whether fetal clonotypes persist, this study deep-sequenced TCR alpha and beta repertoires from monozygotic twins, from unrelated adults of various ages, and from cord blood. To rule out contamination, the twin experiments were replicated at different times with different library preparation protocols. Paper-wide results and their limitations: The excess sharing between twins in beta out-of-frame sequences was weaker because fewer shared sequences reduced the signal-to-noise ratio. Zero-insertion analyses could be partly confounded by invariant T cells such as MAIT and iNKT, though diverse VJ usage argued against such confounding for most clonotypes. Conclusions relied on cross-sectional statistical analysis, since the same donors could not be followed over many years. In monozygotic twins, out-of-frame TCR alpha sharing was systematically underestimated by recombination models, although the models agreed with sharing between unrelated individuals. Fewer insertions were carried by abundant cord blood beta clonotypes; a weaker similar trend was observed in young adult naive repertoires, while no such trend was observed in memory repertoires. Compared with coincidental sharing between unrelated individuals, out-of-frame TCR alpha sequences shared between twins had an excess of sequences with low generation probability.

On this clonotype: The antigen it binds to is not known. No base qualities exist here, and no much larger clone lies one base off it.

Every donor in the study was a healthy Caucasian. The twin cohort comprised three pairs of female monozygotic twins, all aged roughly 18 to 30 years. Positive isolation kits from Invitrogen were used to isolate CD4+ and CD8+ T cell populations. Libraries were constructed by 5' RACE. The run used an Illumina HiSeq 2000. A universal primer binding site was introduced by template switching, and a unique molecular identifier was present in the final cDNA, enabling accurate counting of TCR cDNA molecules. First-strand cDNA for TCR alpha and beta chains was synthesized from specific primers in the conserved constant-segment region. To control for contamination, each cDNA library was double barcoded with a SMART-Mk sample barcode plus Illumina barcodes. Two successive PCR steps introduced TruSeq adapter sequences along with Illumina sample barcodes. The Illumina HiSeq platform was used with custom primers to sequence TCR alpha and beta cDNA libraries. In the source study's methods: Unique molecular identifiers were extracted from raw reads with MiGEC, and CDR3 positions were determined with MiXCR. For each individual, recombination models were inferred using an EM algorithm with the repgenHMM and IGoR tools. Shared clonotypes were analyzed with the tcR package in R, and sharing was normalized by the product of cloneset sizes. Out-of-frame nonproductive sequences were analyzed to study raw recombination free of thymic and clonal selection effects. TCRdb itself trimmed the public reads at Q25 with fastp, ran MiXCR and retained productive beta chains. All rows with the same CDR3 protein become a single entry with the most common DNA and genes. In this record, the V and J calls reflect TCRdb's handling and not the investigators' own analysis. This sample lists 400,000 to 550,000 distinct CDR3 sequences; 24% were detected once. Clones ranked in the top ten supply around 3% of the sample.

The data also belong to a second study, concerning T cells expressing NK-cell markers. The second paper further reports: Roughly 8 donors provided sorted CD3+CD56+NKG2C+, CD3+CD56+NKG2C- and CD3+CD56-NKG2C+ T-cell subsets, whose TCR beta-chain repertoires were profiled. Among the eight sequenced donors, only one was HCMV-seronegative, while the other seven were HCMV-seropositive. To restrict sorting to alphabetaTCR-expressing T cells, an anti-gammadeltaTCR antibody was added in several experiments. For six donors, the dominant CD3+CD56+NKG2C+ clonotypes were among the top 10 CD8+ clonotypes and accounted for roughly 1.0-7.5% of CD8+ T cells. Those dominant clonotypes were again the most abundant among CD3+CD56-NKG2C+ cells in a few donors, at roughly 25-60.1%. Whether the expanded NKG2C-expressing T cell clones were specific for HCMV antigens remained unclear. The study sequenced eight donors, all healthy volunteers chosen at random: three men and five women. A commercial ELISA kit detecting HCMV-specific IgG in serum was used to determine HCMV serostatus. MIGEC handled demultiplexing of the reads and grouping by UMI, while MiTCR was used to assemble and quantify clonotypes. Only TCR cDNA sequences supported by at least two reads were kept to exclude erroneous sequences. Downstream repertoire analysis used the tcR package, and clonotypes were matched across fractions by CDR3 nucleotide sequence plus V segment. Antigen specificity was annotated against VDJdb with VDJmatch, allowing one amino acid substitution in CDR3.

The TCR originated in a young woman in good health. The sequenced sample was CD4+ T cells sorted from blood.

This receptor has the CDR3 CASSYGAGRYNEQFF. The DNA sequence is as follows: TGTGCCAGCAGTTACGGGGCGGGCCGCTACAATGAGCAGTTCTTC. The V and J segments used are TRBV6-2 or TRBV6-3 and TRBJ2-1; the D gene could be either TRBD1 or TRBD2, each agreeing at 5 bases. The germline V gene gives CDR1 as MNHEY and CDR2 as SVGEGT. From the cysteine through the phenylalanine, the CDR3 covers 15 amino acids. Here the CDR3 DNA is all that survives: 45 bases in frame from base 1. V lost 2 bases and J lost 3 bases; the stretch between them is 11 bases long.